These 2 T cell receptor beta chains were all obtained from the same sample, sequenced in a study of T cell repertoires in cytomegalovirus infection. TCRdb reprocessed the reads with MiXCR, giving one entry per CDR3 protein. The profile shows about 78,000 distinct CDR3 sequences, around 42% of them singletons. Their antigen targets remain unknown. The sequences come from CD8+ T cells from cultured PBMCs, collected from culture after CMV antigen stimulation. These receptors were collected from a human donor in good health (CMV status not recorded). Some clones in this sample may be carry-over from other donors' samples.

V and J are TRBV2 and TRBJ2-3; weak D call: TRBD1 (6 bases). With 10 bases removed from V and 2 bases from J, the gap between germline ends came to 22 bases. This CDR3 contains 16 residues. Germline V lookup: CDR1 SNHLY, CDR2 FYNNEI. The CDR3 DNA sequence: TGTGCCATCCAGCCCCCAGGGGTACAGTTCACAGATACGCAGTATTTT. This translates into CAIQPPGVQFTDTQYF.

V and J are TRBV29-1 and TRBJ2-5, with 9 nucleotides matching TRBD2. J lost 2 bases, V lost 3 bases, and 7 bases had no gene match. This CDR3 is 15 amino acids long. Germline loops: CDR1 SQVTM, CDR2 ANQGSEA. The CDR3 coding sequence is TGCAGCGTTGATCTACTAGCGGGCGGACAAGAGACCCAGTACTTC. This codes for CSVDLLAGGQETQYF.